One and the same sample provided the 26 T cell receptor beta chains below, sequenced in a study of blood T cells in healthy people across ages. For the second PCR, which ran for about 7 to 11 cycles, a sample-barcoded 5' primer and a J-beta primer mix were used. TCRdb re-called the 5' RACE reads with MiXCR, one entry per CDR3 protein. The sample records some 930,000 distinct CDR3 sequences, almost 30% being singletons. These data were also reused for a study on T cells of mothers and their children.

Source material: blood. The receptors were gathered from a woman aged 40 to 55 in good health.

The V and J genes are TRBV15 and TRBJ2-5, with D tentatively TRBD1 (7 bases). The CDR3 is made up of 12 amino acids. V lost 8 bases, J lost 4 bases, and 11 bases lay in between. CDR1 and CDR2 (germline): LNHNV, YYDKDF (reference sequence). This CDR3 reads CATGGGIETQYF. The DNA of the CDR3 is TGTGCCACCGGAGGGGGCATAGAGACCCAGTACTTC.

The chain employs TRBV10-2 and TRBJ1-1, with 7 bases aligning to TRBD1. Losses at the gene ends were 7 bases for V and 4 bases for J; bases not matched to a gene: 3. The germline gives CDR1 WSHSY, CDR2 SAAADI. The CDR3 is made up of 12 amino acids. CDR3 sequence reads: CASNDRVTEAFF. DNA for the CDR3: TGCGCCAGCAACGACAGGGTCACTGAAGCTTTCTTT.

The rearrangement uses TRBV29-1 and TRBJ1-2; 8 positions agree with TRBD1. This CDR3 is 14 amino acids long. Germline V lookup: CDR1 SQVTM, CDR2 ANQGSEA. V was clipped by 4 bases and J by 8 bases; unmatched bases: 12. The CDR3 loop reads CSVGQPRTGYGYTF. The CDR3 DNA sequence: TGCAGCGTTGGCCAACCGAGGACAGGGTACGGCTACACCTTC.

With regard to this clonotype: A much larger clonotype is one base distant, so this may be a read error. The CDR3 DNA sequence: TGTGCCAGCAGCTTAATTCCGGGACACTTACGCTCCTACAATGAGCAGTACTTC. Its translation: CASSLIPGHLRSYNEQYF. This chain links TRBV11-2 with TRBJ2-4; tentatively, D is TRBD1 (6 bases). The germline V gene encodes CDR1 SGHAT and CDR2 FQNNGV. This CDR3 region has 18 residues. Trimming removed 2 bases from V and 13 bases from J, with 30 bases in between.

This clonotype appeared many times. The chain joins TRBV9 to TRBJ2-5; perhaps TRBD2 as D (6 bases). V was clipped by 2 bases and J by 3 bases, with 11 bases between them. CDR1 SGDLS and CDR2 YYNGEE come from the germline V gene. The CDR3 covers 14 residues. CDR3 region: CASSVAPGEETQYF. CDR3 DNA: TGTGCCAGCAGCGTGGCGCCGGGGGAAGAGACCCAGTACTTC.

CDR3 residues: CASSVGSGNTEAFF. The CDR3 DNA sequence: TGTGCCAGCAGCGTAGGTTCGGGGAACACTGAAGCTTTCTTT. The chain combines TRBV9 with TRBJ1-1; D not certain. CDR3 size: 14 residues. In germline, CDR1 is SGDLS, CDR2 YYNGEE. Trimming shortened V by 0 bases and J by 1 base, and 7 bases separated the two germline ends.

The chain recombines TRBV12-3 or TRBV12-4 with TRBJ1-5; possibly TRBD1 for D (5 bases). CDR3 size: 14 residues. Deletions cut 1 base from V and 6 bases from J, with 10 bases between. The CDR3 DNA reads as TGTGCCAGCAGTTTAGATTCCGGGACTCAGCCCCAGCATTTT. It specifies CASSLDSGTQPQHF.

In this sample, this clonotype turned up once. Since a much larger clone is just one base distant, this may be a read error. The V call is TRBV7-9, the J call TRBJ2-3; possibly TRBD2 for D (5 bases). The V gene's germline CDR1 is SEHNR and CDR2 FQNEAQ (reference sequence). The CDR3 length is 13 residues. The CDR3 coding sequence is TGTGTCAGCGGCACGGGGAGCACAGATACGCAGTATTTT. This sequence encodes CVSGTGSTDTQYF.

In this sample, this clonotype turned up a few times. The gene calls are TRBV24-1 and TRBJ1-5; TRBD1 might be the D (5 bases). Trimming removed 10 bases from V and 0 bases from J, with 12 bases in between. There are 14 residues in the CDR3. Germline lookup yields CDR1 KGHDR and CDR2 SFDVKD. CDR3 region: CATSPGYSNQPQHF. In DNA form, the CDR3 reads TGTGCCACGTCACCAGGGTATAGCAATCAGCCCCAGCATTTT.

A remark on this clonotype: A much larger clone is a single base away; this may be a read error. The DNA of the CDR3 is TGTGCCAGCAGTTTGGCAGGGGGAGGTAATGAAAAACTGTTTTTT. Translating gives CASSLAGGGNEKLFF. The V gene is TRBV12-3 or TRBV12-4, the J gene TRBJ1-4; 7 bases line up with TRBD1. This CDR3 is 15 amino acids long. J was trimmed by 4 bases and V by 3 bases; bases with no gene match: 5.

This clonotype was counted between two and nine times. The genes are TRBV28 and TRBJ1-2, with a possible D match to TRBD1 (5 bases). With 4 bases removed from V and 5 bases from J, the gap between germline ends came to 17 bases. CDR1 MDHEN and CDR2 SYDVKM come from the germline V gene. The CDR3 runs 15 residues. This CDR3 is CASSYDSLRIYGYTF. The CDR3 coding sequence is TGTGCCAGCAGTTACGACAGCCTTAGGATATATGGCTACACCTTC.

This clonotype was counted between two and nine times. This chain links TRBV28 with TRBJ1-2; 8 bases map to TRBD1. The CDR3 runs to 12 residues. Trimming took 8 bases from V and 6 from J; bases not matched to a gene: 5. Germline CDR1 MDHEN, CDR2 SYDVKM. CDR3 sequence reads: CASGRGRDGYTF. The CDR3 region has the DNA TGTGCCAGCGGCAGGGGGCGTGATGGCTACACCTTC.

The chain uses TRBV28 and TRBJ1-5; 10 bases align to TRBD1. After removal of 9 bases from V and 6 bases from J, the junction contained 11 bases not matched to a gene. Germline V gene lookup returns CDR1 MDHEN and CDR2 SYDVKM. The CDR3 totals 15 residues. CDR3 in amino acids: CASQKDRGVVQPQHF. The CDR3 DNA follows: TGTGCCAGTCAGAAGGACAGGGGGGTAGTTCAGCCCCAGCATTTT.

This clonotype showed up just a few times. V is TRBV5-5 and J is TRBJ1-4; D possibly corresponds to TRBD1 (5 bases). CDR1 is SGHKS, CDR2 YYEKEE, per germline (reference sequence). V lost 2 bases, J lost 0 bases, and 8 bases lay in between. The CDR3 consists of 15 residues. CDR3 in amino acids: CASSLGHATNEKLFF. Written as DNA, the CDR3 is TGTGCCAGCAGCTTAGGACATGCAACTAATGAAAAACTGTTTTTT.

This sequence joins TRBV6-6 and TRBJ1-4; a possible D gene is TRBD1 (5 bases). The ends were cut back, 6 bases at V and 7 bases at J, with 18 bases in the middle. The CDR3 runs to 15 residues. Germline CDR1 and CDR2: MNHNY and SVGAGI (reference sequence). In DNA, the CDR3 is TGTGCCAGCAGAAGCATGGGGGGTGTGAGTGAAAAACTGTTTTTT. It codes for CASRSMGGVSEKLFF.

This clonotype was observed at least ten times. The chain recombines TRBV6-5 with TRBJ1-1, with D perhaps TRBD1 (5 bases). This CDR3 spans 14 amino acids. Deletions cut 5 bases from V and 8 bases from J, with 18 bases between. CDR1 MNHEY and CDR2 SVGAGI come from the germline V gene. CDR3 region: CASSRQLSPWEAFF. CDR3 DNA sequence: TGTGCCAGCAGTCGACAGCTCTCCCCTTGGGAAGCTTTCTTT.

This chain links TRBV7-2 with TRBJ2-5, with 11 positions matching TRBD2. There are 14 residues in the CDR3. The ends lost 3 bases at V and 9 bases at J; junction bases unmatched: 6. Looked up from germline, CDR1 is SGHTA and CDR2 is FQGNSA. CDR3 residues: CASSFGSGRVAQYF. The CDR3 DNA reads as TGTGCCAGCAGCTTCGGTAGCGGGAGGGTGGCCCAGTACTTC.

This chain connects TRBV5-1 to TRBJ2-3; the D gene is possibly TRBD1 (5 bases). Trimming stripped 4 bases from V and 2 bases from J, with 17 bases between. The CDR3 totals 16 residues. CDR1 is SGHRS, CDR2 YFSETQ, per germline. The chain's CDR3 is CASSTGDTHSTDTQYF. DNA for the CDR3: TGCGCCAGCAGCACAGGAGACACGCACTCCACAGATACGCAGTATTTT.

Ten or more counts support this clonotype. The rearrangement joins TRBV7-9 to TRBJ1-1; D is undetermined. The germline V and J ends were trimmed by 3 bases and 5 bases, with 10 bases remaining between them. The CDR3 consists of 13 residues. Germline CDR1 reads SEHNR; CDR2 reads FQNEAQ (reference sequence). The CDR3 is CASSFEGGTEAFF. DNA of the CDR3: TGTGCCAGCAGCTTCGAGGGCGGGACTGAAGCTTTCTTT.

This chain joins TRBV7-2 and TRBJ1-2, with a possible D match to TRBD1 (5 bases). Germline V lookup: CDR1 SGHTA, CDR2 FQGNSA. This CDR3 region has 13 residues. The V and J ends lost 8 bases and 12 bases respectively, with 22 bases between them. In DNA, the CDR3 is TGTGCCAGCCATGGGGGGAGCCTTTCCGGCCACACCTTC. Its protein is CASHGGSLSGHTF.

As regards this clonotype: A much larger clone is a single base away; this may be a read error. This chain connects TRBV7-8 to TRBJ1-2, with D possibly TRBD1 on 5 matching bases. CDR1 SGHVS and CDR2 FQNEAQ come from the germline V gene. V dropped 4 bases and J dropped 5 bases, with 14 bases sitting between them. CDR3 length: 14 amino acids. CDR3 in amino acids: CASSCQTDQYGYTF. DNA for the CDR3: TGTGCCAGCAGCTGTCAGACAGACCAATATGGCTACACCTTC.

This clonotype came up a few times. The chain employs TRBV12-3 or TRBV12-4 and TRBJ1-2; 7 positions agree with TRBD1. Trimming at V came to 6 bases and at J to 2 bases, leaving 9 bases not matched to a gene. There are 15 residues in the CDR3. The CDR3 DNA reads as TGTGCCAGCAGCCATCACAGGGGACTCAACTATGGCTACACCTTC. Translated: CASSHHRGLNYGYTF.

This clonotype was seen ten or more times. The rearrangement uses TRBV27 and TRBJ2-6; 9 bases align to TRBD1. There are 16 residues in the CDR3. Trimming removed 7 bases from V and 2 bases from J; junction bases left unmatched: 6. Germline lookup yields CDR1 MNHEY and CDR2 SMNVEV (reference sequence). The CDR3 spells CASTNRGLTGANVLTF. CDR3 DNA: TGTGCCAGCACCAACAGGGGGCTGACTGGGGCCAACGTCCTGACTTTC.

This clonotype was picked up many times. The chain is built from TRBV29-1 and TRBJ1-2, with 10 nucleotides matching TRBD1. The germline gives CDR1 SQVTM, CDR2 ANQGSEA. After removal of 1 base from V and 3 bases from J, the junction contained 2 bases not matched to a gene. CDR3 length: 14 residues. CDR3: CSVEATGGYYGYTF. The CDR3 DNA is TGCAGCGTTGAAGCGACAGGGGGCTACTATGGCTACACCTTC. Variable domain in full (rest from reference TRBV29-1 and TRBJ1-2): SAVISQKPSRDICQRGTSLTIQCQVDSQVTMMFWYRQQPGQSLTLIATANQGSEATYESGFVIDKFPISRPNLTFSTLTVSNMSPEDSSIYLCSVEATGGYYGYTFGSGTRLTVV.

This clonotype came up a few times. The junction departs from germline at one end; a sequencing error may be responsible. The J gene is TRBJ2-7, the V gene TRBV29-1, with 9 bases fitting TRBD1. This CDR3 comprises 14 residues. Germline values: CDR1 SQVTM, CDR2 ANQGSEA. The CDR3 region has the DNA TGCAACGTTGAAGATGGGACAGGGATTTTCGAGCAGTACTTC. This translates into CNVEDGTGIFEQYF.

The V and J genes are TRBV5-5 and TRBJ1-1; TRBD1 matches at 8 bases. Germline V gives CDR1 SGHKS, CDR2 YYEKEE (reference sequence). V lost 4 bases to trimming and J lost 11 bases; unmatched junction nucleotides: 7. This CDR3 contains 12 residues. CDR3 in DNA: TGTGCCAGCAGCCCAGGGACAGGAGGGGCTTTCTTT. This gives the protein CASSPGTGGAFF.